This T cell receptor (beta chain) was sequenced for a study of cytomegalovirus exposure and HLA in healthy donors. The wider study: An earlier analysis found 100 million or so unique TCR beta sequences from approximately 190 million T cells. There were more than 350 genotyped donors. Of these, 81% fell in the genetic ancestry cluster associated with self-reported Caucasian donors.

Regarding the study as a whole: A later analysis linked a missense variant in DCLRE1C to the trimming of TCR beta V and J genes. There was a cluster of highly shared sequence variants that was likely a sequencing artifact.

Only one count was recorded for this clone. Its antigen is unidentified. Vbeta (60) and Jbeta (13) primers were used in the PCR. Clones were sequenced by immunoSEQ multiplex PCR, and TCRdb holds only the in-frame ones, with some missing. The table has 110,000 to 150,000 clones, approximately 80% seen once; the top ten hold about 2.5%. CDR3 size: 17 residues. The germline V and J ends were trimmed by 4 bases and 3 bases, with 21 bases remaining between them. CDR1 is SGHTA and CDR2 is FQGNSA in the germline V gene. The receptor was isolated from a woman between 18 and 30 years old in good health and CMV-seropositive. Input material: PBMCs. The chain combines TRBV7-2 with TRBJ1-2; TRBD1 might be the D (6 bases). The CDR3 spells CASSSRLGAGNDYGYTF. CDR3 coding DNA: TGTGCCAGCAGCTCCAGACTGGGGGCAGGGAACGACTATGGCTACACCTTC.